This T cell receptor beta chain was found in a study of CD8+CD57+ T cells in acquired aplastic anemia. The overall study: Yields of DNA that came from sorted CD4+ and CD8+ cells averaged roughly 3 ug. Whole-study findings and limits: Between patients and controls, roughly 29 CD8+ CDR3 sequences were found in common.

The germline V and J ends were trimmed by 0 bases and 15 bases, with 12 bases remaining between them. Germline V gene sequence: CDR1 SGHDN, CDR2 FVKESK. The CDR3 runs to 12 residues. Patients selected for sequencing had displayed CD8+CD57+ cell expansion by flow cytometry. The diagnosis in all patients was severe acquired aplastic anemia. No therapy had been given to the patients at the time of blood sampling. A remark on this clonotype: Its matching antigen is unknown.

Genomic DNA served as template for TCR beta VDJ and CDR3 profiling. TCRdb independently ran MiXCR on the reads; one entry per CDR3 protein. This sample has about 290,000 distinct CDR3 sequences, with about three fifths found just once. The rearrangement uses TRBV14 and TRBJ2-1; D may be TRBD1 (6 bases). The sequenced sample was sorted CD4+, CD8+, or CD8+CD57+ T cells (not recorded which) from PBMCs. The receptor was derived from a human donor with aplastic anemia. For the CDR3, the DNA is TGTGCCAGCAGCCAAGATGGACAGCGTCGGTTCTTC. Translated: CASSQDGQRRFF.